This record looks at one TCR beta chain sequence and its context. Its antigen is not identified. The PCR made use of 60 Vbeta and 13 Jbeta primers. Libraries were prepared by immunoSEQ multiplex PCR; TCRdb keeps only in-frame clonotypes and omits some of them. This table holds about 110,000 clones, approximately 80% found once. The entry originates in a study of cytomegalovirus exposure and HLA in healthy donors. Study-level points and caveats: Cytomegalovirus status was reportedly diagnosed by the classifier with high sensitivity and specificity.

The origin of this receptor is a middle-aged man in good health and CMV-seronegative. The sequencing sample was made of PBMCs.

CDR3 region: CASSQVSPNTEAFF. The CDR3 DNA is TGTGCCAGCAGCCAAGTCAGTCCGAACACTGAAGCTTTCTTT. The J gene is TRBJ1-1, the V gene TRBV4-2; D call uncertain. The CDR3 totals 14 residues. Between the trimmed V and J ends, which lost 1 base and 1 base, there was a span of 7 bases. Germline values: CDR1 LGHNA, CDR2 YNFKEQ.